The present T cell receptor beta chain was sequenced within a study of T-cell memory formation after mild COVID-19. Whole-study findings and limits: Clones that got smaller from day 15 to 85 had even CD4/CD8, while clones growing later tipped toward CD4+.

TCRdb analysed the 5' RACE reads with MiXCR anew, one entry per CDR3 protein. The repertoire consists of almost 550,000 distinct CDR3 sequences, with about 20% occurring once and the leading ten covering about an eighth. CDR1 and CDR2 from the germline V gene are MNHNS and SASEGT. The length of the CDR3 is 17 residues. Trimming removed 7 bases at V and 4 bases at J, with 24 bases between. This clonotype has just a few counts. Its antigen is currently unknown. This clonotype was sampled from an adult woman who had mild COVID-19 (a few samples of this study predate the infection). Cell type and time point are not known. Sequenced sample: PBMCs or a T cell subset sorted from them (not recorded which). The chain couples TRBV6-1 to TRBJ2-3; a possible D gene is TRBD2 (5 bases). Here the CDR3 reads CASNGPLLEREPDTQYF. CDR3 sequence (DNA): TGTGCCAGCAACGGACCCTTACTAGAGAGGGAACCAGATACGCAGTATTTT.